These 10 T cell receptor beta chains were sequenced from one sample in a study of T cells in Graves' hyperthyroidism and ophthalmopathy. RNA transcripts gave rise to amplified TCR beta CDR3 regions. A set of HTBI primers served as the primers for a first-round RT-PCR of the TCR CDR3. TCRdb ran MiXCR on the multiplex PCR reads and lists one entry per CDR3 protein. There are about 620,000 distinct CDR3 sequences in the sample; about 17% occur only once, and around 4% lies in the top ten. The source material was blood. The receptors originated from a woman in her thirties with Graves' hyperthyroidism.

This clonotype was seen at least ten times. J is TRBJ1-2 and V is TRBV3-1, with a weak D call TRBD1 (6 bases). Per germline, CDR1 LGHDT and CDR2 YNNKEL (reference sequence). This CDR3 spans 13 amino acids. Trimming pared 3 bases from V and 3 bases from J, leaving 8 bases between. The CDR3 sequence: CASSQNRDYGYTF. DNA for the CDR3: TGTGCCAGCAGCCAGAACAGGGACTATGGCTACACCTTC.

This clonotype occurred a few times. A much larger clone lies one base from this, so it may be a read error. V and J are TRBV11-2 and TRBJ2-3, with 12 bases fitting TRBD2. The germline V gene encodes CDR1 SGHAT and CDR2 FQNNGV. Trimming cost V 3 bases and J 1 base; bases outside gene matches: 11. The CDR3 is 19 amino acids. CDR3: CASSFSSQLAGGGTDTQYF. CDR3 in DNA: TGTGCCAGCAGCTTTAGTTCCCAACTAGCGGGGGGAGGCACAGATACGCAGTATTTT.

The gene calls are TRBV19 and TRBJ2-7, with 7 bases aligning to TRBD1. This CDR3 comprises 12 residues. Per the germline V gene, CDR1 is LNHDA and CDR2 is SQIVND (reference sequence). Trimming took 8 bases from V and 4 from J; bases not matched to a gene: 5. The CDR3 sequence: CASRNRGYEQYF. Written as DNA, the CDR3 is TGTGCCAGTCGAAACAGGGGATACGAGCAGTACTTC.

Many counts were recorded for this clonotype. The chain uses TRBV10-3 and TRBJ2-1, with no clear D. The CDR3 extends over 12 amino acids. The V end lost 7 bases, the J end lost 7 bases, and 11 bases lay between the germline ends. Germline loops: CDR1 ENHRY, CDR2 SYGVKD. This CDR3 reads CAITDVRNEQFF. The CDR3, as DNA: TGTGCCATCACCGACGTCAGGAATGAGCAGTTCTTC.

In regard to this clonotype: This could be a read error, since a much larger clone is one nucleotide away. Given the absence of the conserved phenylalanine or tryptophan at the CDR3 end, a read error is likely. V usage is TRBV2 and J usage is TRBJ2-1; 8 bases are a match to TRBD1. This CDR3 is 14 amino acids long. J gave up 5 bases and V 7 bases, and 7 bases lay outside the gene matches. The germline V gene encodes CDR1 SNHLY and CDR2 FYNNEI. The CDR3 DNA follows: TGTGCCAGCAAGTGGGACAGGTCAAACAATGAGCAGTTCGTC. Its protein is CASKWDRSNNEQFV.

As concerns this clonotype: Given a much more abundant clone one base away, this may be a read error. The CDR3, as DNA: TGTGCCAGCAGCTTCCGGACGGCACTCACTGAAGCTTTCTTT. The encoded protein is CASSFRTALTEAFF. The chain uses TRBV6-1 and TRBJ1-1; D gene ambiguous. V dropped 6 bases and J dropped 4 bases, with 15 bases sitting between them. CDR3 length: 14 amino acids. Germline V gene lookup returns CDR1 MNHNS and CDR2 SASEGT.

The chain employs TRBV4-1 and TRBJ2-7, with D possibly TRBD2 on 6 matching bases. The CDR3 is made up of 17 amino acids. Germline V gene data show CDR1 as MGHRA and CDR2 as YSYEKL. V was clipped by 0 bases and J by 5 bases, with 20 bases between them. CDR3 residues: CASSQDMGRDTWDEQYF. As DNA, the CDR3 is TGCGCCAGCAGCCAAGATATGGGGCGGGATACTTGGGACGAGCAGTACTTC.

V and J are TRBV6-5 and TRBJ2-5; D remains ambiguous. Between the trimmed V and J ends, which lost 2 bases and 2 bases, there was a span of 12 bases. Germline CDR1 reads MNHEY; CDR2 reads SVGAGI. The CDR3 totals 15 residues. This CDR3 is CASSYAARNQETQYF. The CDR3 DNA reads TGTGCCAGCAGTTACGCAGCAAGAAATCAAGAGACCCAGTACTTC.

This clonotype was observed many times. This sequence joins TRBV9 and TRBJ1-2, with D unclear. The V end was cut by 3 bases, the J end by 0 bases, with 6 bases between. Germline CDR1 is SGDLS and CDR2 is YYNGEE. The CDR3 spans 13 residues. In DNA, the CDR3 is TGTGCCAGCAGCGCGGGATCTAACTATGGCTACACCTTC. Its protein product is CASSAGSNYGYTF. The whole variable domain, filled in from reference TRBV9 and TRBJ1-2, reads DSGVTQTPKHLITATGQRVTLRCSPRSGDLSVYWYQQSLDQGLQFLIQYYNGEERAKGNILERFSAQQFPDLHSELNLSSLELGDSALYFCASSAGSNYGYTFGSGTRLTVV.

This clonotype has more than one count but fewer than ten. This chain links TRBV7-2 with TRBJ1-2; D gene ambiguous. This CDR3 region has 14 residues. The V gene's germline CDR1 is SGHTA and CDR2 FQGNSA. V lost 5 bases, J lost 7 bases, and 17 bases lay in between. CDR3 residues: CASSASGILGGYTF. The CDR3 DNA sequence: TGTGCCAGCAGCGCCTCTGGTATTTTGGGTGGCTACACCTTC.